The 30 T cell receptor beta chains below all came from one sample that was sequenced in a study of cytomegalovirus exposure and HLA in healthy donors. PCR amplification relied on 60 Vbeta primers (plus 13 Jbeta primers). TCRdb's copy holds only in-frame clones and misses some; the assay was immunoSEQ multiplex PCR. This sample has around 230,000 clones, with about 80% found just once. Input material: PBMCs. The origin of the receptors is a man in his forties in good health and CMV-seropositive.

This clone turned up a few times. The chain combines TRBV25-1 with TRBJ1-1, with D perhaps TRBD1 (6 bases). The germline gives CDR1 MGHDK, CDR2 SYGVNS. V was cut by 4 bases and J by 5 bases, with 11 bases left in between. This CDR3 is built from 13 residues. In DNA form, the CDR3 reads TGTGCCAGCAGTGCAGGGGATATAACTGAAGCTTTCTTT. Translation: CASSAGDITEAFF.

This clone was picked up a small number of times. The gene calls are TRBV18 and TRBJ2-4, with 7 bases matching TRBD1. CDR1 and CDR2 (germline): KGHSH, LQKENI. V lost 6 bases to trimming and J lost 3 bases; unmatched junction nucleotides: 8. CDR3 length equals 15 residues. The CDR3 DNA follows: TGTGCCAGCTCTCTAGGGGGCGAAGGCAAAAACATTCAGTACTTC. It translates to CASSLGGEGKNIQYF.

This clone appeared a few times. The gene calls are TRBV29-1 and TRBJ1-1, with TRBD1 identical over 7 bases. Germline V gene data show CDR1 as SQVTM and CDR2 as ANQGSEA. J gave up 0 bases and V 7 bases, and 2 bases lay outside the gene matches. CDR3 length: 12 residues. The DNA for the CDR3 is TGCAGCGGGGGACAGATGAACACTGAAGCTTTCTTT. Translating gives CSGGQMNTEAFF. The complete variable domain, with remaining parts taken from reference TRBV29-1 and TRBJ1-1, reads SAVISQKPSRDICQRGTSLTIQCQVDSQVTMMFWYRQQPGQSLTLIATANQGSEATYESGFVIDKFPISRPNLTFSTLTVSNMSPEDSSIYLCSGGQMNTEAFFGQGTRLTVV.

V usage is TRBV5-1 and J usage is TRBJ2-3; TRBD1 aligns across 9 bases. Per germline, CDR1 SGHRS and CDR2 YFSETQ. Trimming cost V 4 bases and J 4 bases; bases outside gene matches: 7. The CDR3 totals 15 residues. The CDR3 spells CASSPQGARADTQYF. Written as DNA, the CDR3 is TGCGCCAGCAGCCCACAGGGGGCGCGCGCAGATACGCAGTATTTT.

As regards this clone: The junction and the germline gene differ at one end; a read error may be behind it. The chain is built from TRBV7-9 and TRBJ2-7; 8 bases agree with TRBD1. CDR1 SEHNR and CDR2 FQNEAQ come from the germline V gene (reference sequence). The CDR3 totals 16 residues. The chain's CDR3 is CSSRRTDRGSLRGQYF. The CDR3, as DNA: TGTTCCAGCAGACGCACCGACAGGGGAAGCCTACGAGGGCAGTACTTC.

The gene calls are TRBV29-1 and TRBJ2-7; 9 bases are a match to TRBD1. V lost 7 bases to trimming and J lost 5 bases; unmatched junction nucleotides: 9. The CDR3 is 13 residues long. Germline values: CDR1 SQVTM, CDR2 ANQGSEA. CDR3 protein: CSGGTGKLDEQYF. CDR3 in DNA: TGCAGCGGGGGGACAGGGAAGTTAGACGAGCAGTACTTC.

This chain joins TRBV30 and TRBJ2-7; weak D call: TRBD2 (6 bases). Trimming shortened V by 3 bases and J by 0 bases, and 9 bases separated the two germline ends. This CDR3 contains 13 residues. CDR1 and CDR2 (germline): GTSNPN, SVGIG (reference sequence). The CDR3 nucleotides read TGTGCCTGGAGGTTCGGGAGCTCCTACGAGCAGTACTTC. Amino acids: CAWRFGSSYEQYF.

The rearrangement uses TRBV30 and TRBJ1-1, with TRBD1 as a possible D gene (5 bases). Germline values: CDR1 GTSNPN, CDR2 SVGIG (reference sequence). V was pared by 2 bases and J by 3 bases, with 7 bases between. The CDR3 has 12 residues. CDR3 sequence reads: CAWSRQYTEAFF. The CDR3 DNA sequence: TGTGCCTGGAGTAGACAGTACACTGAAGCTTTCTTT.

The sample holds a few counts of this clone. This chain connects TRBV7-3 to TRBJ1-3; 9 positions match TRBD1. The CDR3 is 17 residues long. The V and J ends lost 5 bases and 0 bases, in that order; junction bases with no gene match: 8. Germline CDR1 is SGHTA and CDR2 is FQGTGA. CDR3: CASSPGTGLDSGNTIYF. The CDR3 bases are TGTGCCAGCAGCCCCGGGACAGGGCTCGACTCTGGAAACACCATATATTTT.

This clone has a handful of counts. The chain carries TRBV7-3 and TRBJ2-3; D is uncertain. The V end lost 4 bases, the J end lost 3 bases, and 14 bases lay between the germline ends. Germline CDR1 and CDR2: SGHTA and FQGTGA. This CDR3 region has 15 residues. In DNA, the CDR3 is TGTGCCAGCAGCTCGGGTATAATTGGTACAGATACGCAGTATTTT. Translation: CASSSGIIGTDTQYF.

The rearrangement joins TRBV7-9 to TRBJ2-5, with a tentative D call TRBD2 (6 bases). The germline gives CDR1 SEHNR, CDR2 FQNEAQ (reference sequence). The CDR3 consists of 15 residues. Trimming took off 5 bases at V and 4 bases at J, with 17 bases between the two ends. CDR3 sequence: CASSNLGRNSETQYF. CDR3 DNA: TGTGCCAGCAGCAACTTAGGGAGGAACTCAGAGACCCAGTACTTC.

The chain carries TRBV7-8 and TRBJ1-1, with 7 bases matching TRBD1. V shed 2 bases and J 1 base; nucleotides not matched to a gene: 4. Per the germline V gene, CDR1 is SGHVS and CDR2 is FQNEAQ. The CDR3 has 15 amino acids. CDR3 DNA: TGTGCCAGCAGCTTACCCGGGACAGAGAACACTGAAGCTTTCTTT. It yields the protein CASSLPGTENTEAFF.

This clone was detected only a few times. The junction departs from the called germline gene at one end, perhaps through a read error. V and J are TRBV7-3 and TRBJ2-3, with 10 bases lining up with TRBD2. The germline gives CDR1 SGHTA, CDR2 FQGTGA. The CDR3 spans 13 residues. The CDR3 reads CASSLTQREGQRF. CDR3 nucleotide sequence: TGTGCCAGCAGCCTTACCCAGCGGGAGGGCCAGAGGTTT.

The V call is TRBV10-1, the J call TRBJ2-5, with 10 bases lining up with TRBD2. The CDR3 has 14 amino acids. The germline V gene encodes CDR1 WNHNN and CDR2 SYGVQD (reference sequence). V trimming: 5 bases; J trimming: 4 bases; junction bases outside the gene matches: 4. For the CDR3, the DNA is TGCGCCAGCAGTTCCAGGACTAGCGGAGAGACCCAGTACTTC. Its protein product is CASSSRTSGETQYF.

This clone was recorded a few times. The J gene is TRBJ2-2, the V gene TRBV2; D perhaps matches TRBD1 (6 bases). Germline lookup yields CDR1 SNHLY and CDR2 FYNNEI. V was clipped by 5 bases and J by 0 bases, with 13 bases between them. The CDR3 consists of 16 residues. CDR3 amino acids: CASSFQGLSNTGELFF. As DNA, the CDR3 is TGTGCCAGCAGTTTCCAGGGGCTTTCGAACACCGGGGAGCTGTTTTTT.

The CDR3 DNA is TGTGCCAGCAGTTACTCGGGGAGGGACGAGCAGTACTTC. This codes for CASSYSGRDEQYF. The rearrangement joins TRBV6-6 to TRBJ2-5; TRBD2 matches at 7 bases. The J call may be in error: the DNA end matches TRBJ2-7 better. CDR1 MNHNY and CDR2 SVGAGI come from the germline V gene (reference sequence). The CDR3 contains 13 residues.

The rearrangement uses TRBV9 and TRBJ2-1, with a possible D match to TRBD2 (5 bases). Per the germline V gene, CDR1 is SGDLS and CDR2 is YYNGEE. V was clipped by 0 bases and J by 5 bases, with 15 bases between them. This CDR3 has 16 amino acids. DNA for the CDR3: TGTGCCAGCAGCGTAGCCTCTCCCTACGGGGACAATGAGCAGTTCTTC. Its protein product is CASSVASPYGDNEQFF.

V is TRBV10-3 and J is TRBJ2-7; 10 nucleotides align to TRBD2. CDR1 is ENHRY and CDR2 is SYGVKD in the germline V gene. V was clipped by 5 bases and J by 3 bases; unmatched bases: 10. The CDR3 runs 16 residues. The CDR3 loop is CAISQLGAGGNYEQYF. CDR3 in DNA: TGTGCCATCAGTCAGCTGGGAGCGGGAGGGAACTACGAGCAGTACTTC.

This chain uses TRBV7-3 with TRBJ2-1, with TRBD1 identical over 8 bases. This CDR3 has 14 amino acids. Germline CDR1 SGHTA, CDR2 FQGTGA. Losses at the gene ends were 5 bases for V and 6 bases for J; bases not matched to a gene: 6. The CDR3: CASSTGTGANEQFF. The CDR3 DNA is TGTGCCAGCAGCACGGGGACAGGCGCCAATGAGCAGTTCTTC.

This chain uses TRBV25-1 with TRBJ1-4; TRBD1 matches at 7 bases. The CDR3 length is 18 residues. Germline V gene lookup returns CDR1 MGHDK and CDR2 SYGVNS. The junction had 11 bases not matched to a gene; V was cut back by 3 bases and J by 1 base. CDR3 in amino acids: CASSDPIQGKGTNEKLFF. Here the CDR3 DNA reads TGTGCCAGCAGTGACCCCATACAGGGGAAGGGAACTAATGAAAAACTGTTTTTT.

V and J are TRBV5-6 and TRBJ2-7, with TRBD1 identical over 9 bases. After removal of 1 base from V and 7 bases from J, the junction contained 6 bases not matched to a gene. This CDR3 region has 14 residues. In germline, CDR1 is SGHDT, CDR2 YYEEEE. The CDR3 coding sequence is TGTGCCAGCAGCTTGCGGGGACAGGGTAAAGAGCAGTACTTC. Its protein is CASSLRGQGKEQYF.

The chain combines TRBV6-4 with TRBJ2-2; TRBD2 matches 10 bases. V trimming: 0 bases; J trimming: 6 bases; junction bases outside the gene matches: 4. The germline CDR1 and CDR2 sequences are MRHNA and SNTAGT. This CDR3 spans 16 amino acids. In DNA, the CDR3 is TGTGCCAGCAGTGACTCGCGACTAGCGGGTGCCGGGGAGCTGTTTTTT. Amino acids: CASSDSRLAGAGELFF.

The chain recombines TRBV27 with TRBJ1-2, with TRBD1 matching 8 bases. CDR1 MNHEY and CDR2 SMNVEV come from the germline V gene (reference sequence). The CDR3 contains 13 residues. The junction had 3 bases not matched to a gene; V was cut back by 6 bases and J by 3 bases. CDR3 sequence (DNA): TGTGCCAGCAGCTTGGGACAGGACTATGGCTACACCTTC. It is translated as CASSLGQDYGYTF.

This chain links TRBV6-5 with TRBJ2-6; no clear D gene. With 5 bases removed from V and 0 bases from J, the gap between germline ends came to 8 bases. The CDR3 spans 15 residues. CDR1 and CDR2 from the germline V gene are MNHEY and SVGAGI. DNA of the CDR3: TGTGCCAGCAGTAAAAGGAGCTCTGGGGCCAACGTCCTGACTTTC. This translates into CASSKRSSGANVLTF.

The V call is TRBV4-1, the J call TRBJ2-3, with D possibly matching TRBD2 (5 bases). Between the trimmed V and J ends, which lost 1 base and 6 bases, there was a span of 17 bases. The CDR3 totals 16 residues. Germline-derived CDR1 and CDR2 are MGHRA and YSYEKL. CDR3 bases: TGCGCCAGCAGCCAAGCGGGGAGTAGCGTAGGGGATACGCAGTATTTT. Protein: CASSQAGSSVGDTQYF.

This clone was counted between two and nine times. This sequence joins TRBV7-6 and TRBJ2-1; weak D call: TRBD1 (5 bases). Trimming shortened V by 5 bases and J by 6 bases, and 20 bases separated the two germline ends. The CDR3 totals 16 residues. Germline assignment: CDR1 SGHVS and CDR2 FNYEAQ. Written as DNA, the CDR3 is TGTGCCAGCAGCCGAAACCCCCAGGGTCGGGTCAATGAGCAGTTCTTC. Protein sequence: CASSRNPQGRVNEQFF.

This rearrangement joins TRBV5-1 to TRBJ2-7; maybe TRBD2 (5 bases). The CDR3 covers 15 residues. CDR1 and CDR2 (germline): SGHRS, YFSETQ. Trimming pared 0 bases from V and 7 bases from J, leaving 17 bases between. CDR3 sequence reads: CASSLGDRDSGEQYV. As DNA, the CDR3 is TGCGCCAGCAGCTTGGGAGACCGGGATAGTGGGGAGCAGTACGTC.

This clone was observed a single time. This chain connects TRBV5-1 to TRBJ2-3; a weak D match, TRBD2 (6 bases). Between the trimmed V and J ends, which lost 5 bases and 0 bases, there was a span of 13 bases. The CDR3 spans 15 residues. The germline V gene has CDR1 SGHRS and CDR2 YFSETQ. The CDR3 DNA reads TGCGCCAGCAGATATAGCGGTTCTAGCACAGATACGCAGTATTTT. As protein: CASRYSGSSTDTQYF.

The V gene is TRBV5-1, the J gene TRBJ2-1, with 9 bases that match TRBD2. The CDR3 covers 15 residues. Germline CDR1 SGHRS, CDR2 YFSETQ. V trimming: 0 bases; J trimming: 7 bases; junction bases outside the gene matches: 5. CDR3 nucleotide sequence: TGCGCCAGCAGCTTGGTGGCGGGAGGGAATAATGAGCAGTTCTTC. Its protein product is CASSLVAGGNNEQFF.

The chain couples TRBV19 to TRBJ2-2, with 8 nucleotides matching TRBD1. This CDR3 contains 14 residues. CDR1 LNHDA and CDR2 SQIVND come from the germline V gene (reference sequence). V lost 4 bases to trimming and J lost 7 bases; unmatched junction nucleotides: 5. The CDR3 region is CASSTRQGYGELFF. For the CDR3, the DNA is TGTGCCAGTAGTACAAGACAGGGGTACGGGGAGCTGTTTTTT.